Listed below are T cell receptor beta chains from one sample, sequenced in a study of blood T cell repertoires in COVID-19. Some clones are missing from TCRdb's copy, which holds only in-frame ones; the method was immunoSEQ multiplex PCR. The table lists about 220,000 clones, 82% of them singletons. The specimen was PBMCs or T cells enriched from blood (not recorded which). The source of these receptors is a woman in her fifties or sixties who had recovered from COVID-19. Each CDR3 is given with its conserved first and last residue. The D gene is left open where the match is weak. Clone size is given for some rows only: seen once, a few or many times, or a class if the clone is expanded.

clone_size,d_call,v_call,j_call,cdr3_aa,cdr3_nt
NA,NA,TRBV11-3,TRBJ2-4,CASSLQVSGNIQYF,TGTGCCAGCAGCTTACAAGTCTCGGGGAACATTCAGTACTTC
NA,NA,TRBV30,TRBJ1-6,CAWSPGRNNSPLHF,TGTGCCTGGAGCCCCGGCAGGAATAATTCACCCCTCCACTTT
NA,TRBD1,TRBV29-1,TRBJ2-2,CSVEQEKTGGPGELFF,TGCAGCGTTGAACAAGAGAAGACAGGGGGCCCCGGGGAGCTGTTTTTT
NA,TRBD1,TRBV19,TRBJ1-6,CASSMTGQNNSPLHF,TGTGCCAGTAGTATGACGGGACAGAATAATTCACCCCTCCACTTT
once,TRBD2,TRBV27,TRBJ2-5,CASTPGLAGGPAQYF,TGTGCCAGCACTCCGGGACTAGCGGGGGGGCCGGCCCAGTACTTC
NA,NA,TRBV27,TRBJ1-4,CASSLNGLAWFF,TGTGCCAGCAGTTTAAATGGCCTCGCATGGTTTTTT
NA,TRBD1,TRBV7-9,TRBJ2-7,CASSSGQGMRYEQYF,TGTGCCAGCAGCTCAGGACAGGGGATGAGGTACGAGCAGTACTTC
NA,NA,TRBV28,TRBJ1-3,CASSFGGSGNTIYF,TGTGCCAGCAGTTTCGGGGGATCGGGAAACACCATATATTTT
NA,NA,TRBV5-1,TRBJ2-3,CASSLGQSTDTQYF,TGCGCCAGCAGCTTGGGGCAGAGCACAGATACGCAGTATTTT
NA,NA,TRBV7-8,TRBJ1-1,CASSRSTGNTEAFF,TGTGCCAGCAGCCGATCGACAGGGAACACTGAAGCTTTCTTT
NA,NA,TRBV19,TRBJ2-2,CASSPPTPRETGELFF,TGTGCCAGTAGCCCCCCGACTCCGCGGGAAACCGGGGAGCTGTTTTTT
once,NA,TRBV7-2,TRBJ2-5,CASSPRMPGQETQYF,TGTGCCAGCAGCCCGCGCATGCCGGGCCAAGAGACCCAGTACTTC
NA,NA,TRBV19,TRBJ2-2,CASSISRVGNTGELFF,TGTGCCAGTAGTATTTCCAGGGTAGGGAACACCGGGGAGCTGTTTTTT
NA,NA,TRBV27,TRBJ1-6,CASSLAGYNSPLHF,TGTGCCAGCAGTTTAGCAGGGTACAATTCACCCCTCCACTTT
NA,NA,TRBV11-2,TRBJ2-2,CASSPGTGELFF,TGTGCCAGCAGCCCAGGCACCGGGGAGCTGTTTTTT
NA,NA,TRBV11-3,TRBJ2-7,CARSLKYEQYF,TGTGCCAGGAGCCTAAAATACGAGCAGTACTTC
NA,TRBD2,TRBV11-2,TRBJ2-3,CASSLRSGRSTDTQYF,TGTGCCAGCAGCCTGCGTAGCGGGAGGAGCACAGATACGCAGTATTTT